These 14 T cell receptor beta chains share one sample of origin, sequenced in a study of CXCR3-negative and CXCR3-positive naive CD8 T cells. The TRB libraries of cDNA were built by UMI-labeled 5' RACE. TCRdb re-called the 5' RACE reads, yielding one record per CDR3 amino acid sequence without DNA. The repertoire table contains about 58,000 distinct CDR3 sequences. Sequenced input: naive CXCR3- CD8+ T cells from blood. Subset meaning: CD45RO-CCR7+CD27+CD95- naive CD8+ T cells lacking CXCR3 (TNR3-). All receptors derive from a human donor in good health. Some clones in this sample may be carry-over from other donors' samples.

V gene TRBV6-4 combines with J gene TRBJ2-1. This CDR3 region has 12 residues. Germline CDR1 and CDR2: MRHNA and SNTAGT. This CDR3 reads CASSEGGNEQFF.

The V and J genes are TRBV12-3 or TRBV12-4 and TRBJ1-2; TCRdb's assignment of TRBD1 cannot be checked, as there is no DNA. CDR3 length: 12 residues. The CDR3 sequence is CANLDREYGYTF.

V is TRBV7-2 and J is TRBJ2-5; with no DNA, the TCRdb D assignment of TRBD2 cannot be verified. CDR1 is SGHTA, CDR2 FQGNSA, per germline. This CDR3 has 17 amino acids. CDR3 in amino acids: CASSLGVLAGGRETQYF. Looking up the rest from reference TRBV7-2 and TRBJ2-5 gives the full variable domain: GAGVSQSPSNKVTEKGKDVELRCDPISGHTALYWYRQSLGQGLEFLIYFQGNSAPDKSGLPSDRFSAERTGGSVSTLTIQRTQQEDSAVYLCASSLGVLAGGRETQYFGPGTRLLVL.

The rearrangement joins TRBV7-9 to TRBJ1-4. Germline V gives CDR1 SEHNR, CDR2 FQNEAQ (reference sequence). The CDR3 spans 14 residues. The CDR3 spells CASLLTPGNEKLFF.

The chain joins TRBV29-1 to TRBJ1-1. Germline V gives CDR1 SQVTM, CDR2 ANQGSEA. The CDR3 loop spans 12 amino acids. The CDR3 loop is CSVRTLNTEAFF.

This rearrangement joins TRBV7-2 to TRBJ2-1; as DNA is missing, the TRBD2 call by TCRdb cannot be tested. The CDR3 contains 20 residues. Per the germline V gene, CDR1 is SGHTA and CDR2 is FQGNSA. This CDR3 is CASSLGLAGSWGRSYNEQFF.

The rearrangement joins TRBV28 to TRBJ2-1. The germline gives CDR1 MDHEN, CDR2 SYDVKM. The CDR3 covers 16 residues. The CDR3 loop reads CASSSGGPDPHNEQFF.

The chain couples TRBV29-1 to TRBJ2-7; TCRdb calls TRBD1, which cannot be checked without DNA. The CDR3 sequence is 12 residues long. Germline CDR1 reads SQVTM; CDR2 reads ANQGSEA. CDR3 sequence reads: CSVEGTGQEQYF.

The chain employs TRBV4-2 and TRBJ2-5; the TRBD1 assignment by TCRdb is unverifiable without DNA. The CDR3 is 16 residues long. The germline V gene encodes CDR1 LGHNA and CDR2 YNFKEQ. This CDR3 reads CASSQETVGGRETQYF.

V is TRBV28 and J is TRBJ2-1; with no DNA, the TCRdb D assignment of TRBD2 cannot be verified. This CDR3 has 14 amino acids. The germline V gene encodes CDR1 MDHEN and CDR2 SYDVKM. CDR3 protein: CASSLARTYNEQFF.

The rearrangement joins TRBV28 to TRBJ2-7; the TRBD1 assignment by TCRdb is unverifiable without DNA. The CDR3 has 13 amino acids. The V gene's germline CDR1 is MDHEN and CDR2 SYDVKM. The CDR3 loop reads CASSGQGGYEQYF. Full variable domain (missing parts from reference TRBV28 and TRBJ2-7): DVKVTQSSRYLVKRTGEKVFLECVQDMDHENMFWYRQDPGLGLRLIYFSYDVKMKEKGDIPEGYSVSREKKERFSLILESASTNQTSMYLCASSGQGGYEQYFGPGTRLTVT.

CDR3: CASSYGAGRNEQYF. V is TRBV6-5 and J is TRBJ2-7. Germline V gene sequence: CDR1 MNHEY, CDR2 SVGAGI. The CDR3 sequence is 14 residues long.

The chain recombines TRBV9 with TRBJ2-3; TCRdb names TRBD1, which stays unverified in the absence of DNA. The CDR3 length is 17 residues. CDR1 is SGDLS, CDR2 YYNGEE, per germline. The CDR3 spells CASSANPLDPGTDTQYF.

Here the CDR3 reads CASSPIGQSEQYF. V gene TRBV7-9 combines with J gene TRBJ2-7; the TCRdb D gene call, TRBD1, has no DNA to confirm it. The CDR3 extends over 13 amino acids. Germline values: CDR1 SEHNR, CDR2 FQNEAQ (reference sequence).